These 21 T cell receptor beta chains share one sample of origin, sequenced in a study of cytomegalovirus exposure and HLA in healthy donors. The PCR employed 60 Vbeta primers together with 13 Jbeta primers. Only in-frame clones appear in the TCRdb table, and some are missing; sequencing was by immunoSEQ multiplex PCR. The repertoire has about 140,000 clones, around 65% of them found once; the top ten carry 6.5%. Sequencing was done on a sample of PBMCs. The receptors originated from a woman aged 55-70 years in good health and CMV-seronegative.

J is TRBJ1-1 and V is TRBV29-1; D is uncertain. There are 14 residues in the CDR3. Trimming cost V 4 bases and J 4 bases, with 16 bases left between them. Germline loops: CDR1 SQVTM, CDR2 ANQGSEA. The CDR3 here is CSVADLRRVTEAFF. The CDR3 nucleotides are TGCAGCGTTGCAGACCTCCGCCGAGTCACTGAAGCTTTCTTT.

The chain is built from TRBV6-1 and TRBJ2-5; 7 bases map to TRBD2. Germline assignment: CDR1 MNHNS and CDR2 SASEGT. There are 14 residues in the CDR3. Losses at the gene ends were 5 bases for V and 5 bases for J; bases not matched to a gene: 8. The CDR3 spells CASSPRHGRETQYF. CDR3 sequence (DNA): TGTGCCAGCAGTCCTAGGCACGGGAGGGAGACCCAGTACTTC.

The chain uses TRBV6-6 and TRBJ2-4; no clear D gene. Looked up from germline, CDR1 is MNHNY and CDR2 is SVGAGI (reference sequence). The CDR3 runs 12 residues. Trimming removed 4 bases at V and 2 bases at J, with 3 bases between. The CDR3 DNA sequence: TGTGCCAGCAGTTCAACCAAAAACATTCAGTACTTC. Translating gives CASSSTKNIQYF.

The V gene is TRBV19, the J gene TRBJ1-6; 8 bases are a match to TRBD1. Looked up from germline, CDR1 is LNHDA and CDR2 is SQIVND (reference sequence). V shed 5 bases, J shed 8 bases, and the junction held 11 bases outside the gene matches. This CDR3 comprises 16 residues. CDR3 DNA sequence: TGTGCCAGTAGTGGCCGGACAGGGACGTGGGATTCACCCCTCCACTTT. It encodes CASSGRTGTWDSPLHF.

CDR3 nucleotides: TGCGCCAGCAGCCCGACAGGGGTCTCTGGAAACACCATATATTTT. Protein: CASSPTGVSGNTIYF. The rearrangement joins TRBV5-1 to TRBJ1-3, with 8 bases aligning to TRBD1. CDR1 and CDR2 (germline): SGHRS, YFSETQ. The CDR3 is 15 residues long. J was trimmed by 0 bases and V by 4 bases; bases with no gene match: 3.

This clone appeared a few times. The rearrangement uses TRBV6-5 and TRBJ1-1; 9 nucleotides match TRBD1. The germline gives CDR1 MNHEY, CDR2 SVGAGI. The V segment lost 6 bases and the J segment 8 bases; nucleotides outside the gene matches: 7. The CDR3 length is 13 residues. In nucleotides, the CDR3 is TGTGCCAGCAGGAAACAGGGGGCTTTAGAAGCTTTCTTT. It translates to CASRKQGALEAFF.

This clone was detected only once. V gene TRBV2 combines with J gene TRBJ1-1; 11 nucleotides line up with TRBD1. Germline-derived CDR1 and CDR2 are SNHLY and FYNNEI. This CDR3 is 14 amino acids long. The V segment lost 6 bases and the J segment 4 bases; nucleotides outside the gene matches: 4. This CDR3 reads CASRGQGAGTEAFF. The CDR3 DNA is TGTGCCAGCAGAGGACAGGGGGCGGGCACTGAAGCTTTCTTT.

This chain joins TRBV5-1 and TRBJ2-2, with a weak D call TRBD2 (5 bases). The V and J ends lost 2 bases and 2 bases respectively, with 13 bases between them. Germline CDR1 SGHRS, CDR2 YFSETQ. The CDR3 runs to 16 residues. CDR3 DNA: TGCGCCAGCAGCTTTCCGGCGGGCTATAACACCGGGGAGCTGTTTTTT. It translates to CASSFPAGYNTGELFF.

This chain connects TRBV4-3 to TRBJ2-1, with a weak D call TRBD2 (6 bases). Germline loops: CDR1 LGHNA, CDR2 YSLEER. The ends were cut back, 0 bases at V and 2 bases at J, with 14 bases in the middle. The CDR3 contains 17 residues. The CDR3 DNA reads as TGCGCCAGCAGCCAAGATGCCGGAGGGCCGCCCTACAATGAGCAGTTCTTC. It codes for CASSQDAGGPPYNEQFF.

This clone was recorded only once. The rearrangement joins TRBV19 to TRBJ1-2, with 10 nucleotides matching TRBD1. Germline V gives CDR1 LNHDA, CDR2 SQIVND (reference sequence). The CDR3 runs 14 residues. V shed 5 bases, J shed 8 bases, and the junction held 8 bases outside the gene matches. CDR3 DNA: TGTGCCAGTAGTCGAGACAGGGGGCGAGGGGGCTACACCTTC. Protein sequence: CASSRDRGRGGYTF.

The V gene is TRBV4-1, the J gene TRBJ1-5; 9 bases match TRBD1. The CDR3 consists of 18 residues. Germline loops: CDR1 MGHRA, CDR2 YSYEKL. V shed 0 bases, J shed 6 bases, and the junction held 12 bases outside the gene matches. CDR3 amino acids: CASSQDPSGQGRSQPQHF. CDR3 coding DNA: TGCGCCAGCAGCCAAGATCCCTCCGGACAGGGGAGGTCTCAGCCCCAGCATTTT.

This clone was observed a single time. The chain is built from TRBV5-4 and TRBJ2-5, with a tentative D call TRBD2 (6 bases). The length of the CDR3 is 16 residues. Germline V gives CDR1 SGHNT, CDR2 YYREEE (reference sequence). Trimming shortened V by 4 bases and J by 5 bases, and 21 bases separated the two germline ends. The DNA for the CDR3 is TGTGCCAGCAGCCCAGACCGTCCCGGGACTCCGGAGACCCAGTACTTC. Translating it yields CASSPDRPGTPETQYF.

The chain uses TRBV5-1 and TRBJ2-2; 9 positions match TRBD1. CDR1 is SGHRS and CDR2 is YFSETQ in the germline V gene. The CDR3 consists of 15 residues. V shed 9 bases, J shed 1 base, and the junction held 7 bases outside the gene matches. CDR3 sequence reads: CATNQDRGNTGELFF. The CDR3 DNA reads TGCGCCACCAATCAGGACAGGGGGAACACCGGGGAGCTGTTTTTT.

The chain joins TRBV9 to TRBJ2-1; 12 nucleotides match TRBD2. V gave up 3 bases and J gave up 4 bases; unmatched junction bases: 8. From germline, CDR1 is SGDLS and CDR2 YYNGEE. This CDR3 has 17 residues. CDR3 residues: CASSDLAGGGPYNEQFF. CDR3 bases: TGTGCCAGCAGCGACCTAGCGGGGGGGGGCCCATACAATGAGCAGTTCTTC.

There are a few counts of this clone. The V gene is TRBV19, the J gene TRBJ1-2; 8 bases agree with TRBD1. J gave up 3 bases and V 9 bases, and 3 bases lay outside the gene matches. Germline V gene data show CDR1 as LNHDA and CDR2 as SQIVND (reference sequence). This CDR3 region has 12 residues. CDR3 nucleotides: TGTGCCAGCGCGACAGGGGACTATGGCTACACCTTC. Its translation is CASATGDYGYTF. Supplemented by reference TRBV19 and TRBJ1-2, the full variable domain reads DGGITQSPKYLFRKEGQNVTLSCEQNLNHDAMYWYRQDPGQGLRLIYYSQIVNDFQKGDIAEGYSVSREKKESFPLTVTSAQKNPTAFYLCASATGDYGYTFGSGTRLTVV.

CDR3 nucleotides: TGTGCCAGCAGACCAGTACAGGGGGTCGAGACCCAGTACTTC. Its protein is CASRPVQGVETQYF. The chain couples TRBV28 to TRBJ2-5; 8 nucleotides match TRBD1. Germline CDR1 reads MDHEN; CDR2 reads SYDVKM. This CDR3 region has 14 residues. J gave up 5 bases and V 6 bases, and 8 bases lay outside the gene matches. Full variable domain (outside the CDR3, taken from reference TRBV28 and TRBJ2-5): DVKVTQSSRYLVKRTGEKVFLECVQDMDHENMFWYRQDPGLGLRLIYFSYDVKMKEKGDIPEGYSVSREKKERFSLILESASTNQTSMYLCASRPVQGVETQYFGPGTRLLVL.

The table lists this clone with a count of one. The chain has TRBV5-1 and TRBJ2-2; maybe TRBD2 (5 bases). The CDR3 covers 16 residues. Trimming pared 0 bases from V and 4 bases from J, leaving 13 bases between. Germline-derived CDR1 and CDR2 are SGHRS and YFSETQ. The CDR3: CASSLEGRGGTGELFF. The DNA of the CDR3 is TGCGCCAGCAGCTTGGAGGGTAGAGGAGGCACCGGGGAGCTGTTTTTT. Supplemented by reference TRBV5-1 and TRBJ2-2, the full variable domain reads KAGVTQTPRYLIKTRGQQVTLSCSPISGHRSVSWYQQTPGQGLQFLFEYFSETQRNKGNFPGRFSGRQFSNSRSEMNVSTLELGDSALYLCASSLEGRGGTGELFFGEGSRLTVL.

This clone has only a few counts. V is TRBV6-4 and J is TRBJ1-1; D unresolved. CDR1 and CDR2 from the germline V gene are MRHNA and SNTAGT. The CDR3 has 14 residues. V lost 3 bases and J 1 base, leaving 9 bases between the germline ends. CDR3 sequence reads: CASSETRGNTEAFF. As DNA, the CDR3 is TGTGCCAGCAGTGAAACGAGAGGGAACACTGAAGCTTTCTTT.

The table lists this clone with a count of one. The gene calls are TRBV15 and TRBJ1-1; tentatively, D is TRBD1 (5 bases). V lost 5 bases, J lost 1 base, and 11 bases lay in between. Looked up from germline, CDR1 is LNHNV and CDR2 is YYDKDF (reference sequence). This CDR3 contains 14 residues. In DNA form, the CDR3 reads TGTGCCACCAGCGGGGGACTTTCGAACACTGAAGCTTTCTTT. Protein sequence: CATSGGLSNTEAFF. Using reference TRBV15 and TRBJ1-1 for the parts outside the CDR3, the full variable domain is DAMVIQNPRYQVTQFGKPVTLSCSQTLNHNVMYWYQQKSSQAPKLLFHYYDKDFNNEADTPDNFQSRRPNTSFCFLDIRSPGLGDTAMYLCATSGGLSNTEAFFGQGTRLTVV.

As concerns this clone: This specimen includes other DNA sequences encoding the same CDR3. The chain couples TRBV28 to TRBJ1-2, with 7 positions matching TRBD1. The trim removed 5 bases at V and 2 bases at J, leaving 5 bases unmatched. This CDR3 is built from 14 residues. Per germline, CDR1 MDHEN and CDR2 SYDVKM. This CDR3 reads CASSPATGNYGYTF. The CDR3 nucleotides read TGTGCCAGCAGTCCAGCGACAGGGAACTATGGCTACACCTTC.

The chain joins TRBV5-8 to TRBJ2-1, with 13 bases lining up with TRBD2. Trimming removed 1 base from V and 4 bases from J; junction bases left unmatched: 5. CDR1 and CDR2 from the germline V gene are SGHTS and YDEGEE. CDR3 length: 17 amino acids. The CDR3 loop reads CASSLTTSGGWYNEQFF. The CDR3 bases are TGTGCCAGCAGCTTGACGACTAGCGGGGGGTGGTACAATGAGCAGTTCTTC.